This TCR beta chain was identified during a study of blood T cell repertoires in COVID-19. Study overall: Acute-phase and convalescent COVID-19 samples originated in the United States, Italy and Spain.

Seattle patients were enrolled while actively infected and followed longitudinally. The protocol was immunoSEQ multiplex PCR, while the TCRdb copy is restricted to in-frame clones and leaves out a portion. The profile covers more than 200,000 clones, with more than 75% appearing a single time and roughly 5% taken by the ten largest. Points on this clone: The junction departs from the called germline gene at one end, perhaps through a read error.

Germline values: CDR1 SGHVS, CDR2 FNYEAQ. The length of the CDR3 is 12 residues. The clonotype comes from a woman aged 55-70 years with COVID-19, enrolled during active disease. Sequencing was done on a sample of peripheral blood. The chain recombines TRBV7-6 with TRBJ2-1, with 8 bases identical to TRBD2. The CDR3 nucleotides read TGTGCCAGCAGCTTAGCGGGGACTAGTCAGGTCTTC. Protein product: CASSLAGTSQVF.